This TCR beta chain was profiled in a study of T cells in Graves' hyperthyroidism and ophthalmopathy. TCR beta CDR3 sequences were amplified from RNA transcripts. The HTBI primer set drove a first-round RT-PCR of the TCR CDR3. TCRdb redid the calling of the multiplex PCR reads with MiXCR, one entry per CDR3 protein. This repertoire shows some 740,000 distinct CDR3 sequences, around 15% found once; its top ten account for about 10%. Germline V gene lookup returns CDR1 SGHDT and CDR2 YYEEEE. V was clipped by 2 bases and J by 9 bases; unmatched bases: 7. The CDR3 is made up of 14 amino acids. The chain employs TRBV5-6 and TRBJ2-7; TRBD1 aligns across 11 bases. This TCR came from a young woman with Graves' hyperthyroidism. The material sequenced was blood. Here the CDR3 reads CASSFGQGATGQYF. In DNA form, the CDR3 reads TGTGCCAGCAGCTTCGGACAGGGGGCTACGGGGCAGTACTTC.